This T cell receptor (beta chain) is from a study of Ad26.COV2.S vaccination and SARS-CoV-2 variants. Libraries were prepared by immunoSEQ multiplex PCR; TCRdb keeps only in-frame clonotypes and omits some of them. The data contain 350,000 to 400,000 clones, less than 90% of them singletons. The CDR3 consists of 15 residues. V shed 5 bases and J 4 bases; nucleotides not matched to a gene: 6. CDR1 is WSHSY, CDR2 SAAADI, per germline. Documented treatment: around 19 received Ad26.COV2.S at low or high dose, single or two shots; roughly five received placebo; per-sample allocation not given. Specimens were obtained on day 63 following the first vaccine or placebo injection.

This sequence originates from a person between 18 and 65 years old who received the Ad26.COV2.S COVID-19 vaccine or a placebo. The sample consisted of peripheral blood, taken in a trial of Ad26.COV2.S vaccine versus placebo. The chain has TRBV10-2 and TRBJ2-3; 10 nucleotides line up with TRBD1. CDR3 in amino acids: CASSSRDRGSDTQYF. The CDR3 DNA follows: TGCGCCAGCAGTAGCCGGGACAGGGGATCAGATACGCAGTATTTT.